This T cell receptor beta chain was retrieved from a study of T cells in localized non-small cell lung cancer. The repertoire was sequenced with immunoSEQ multiplex PCR; TCRdb's copy has only in-frame clones and lacks some. This repertoire shows almost 40,000 clones, roughly 77% found once; its top ten account for over 30%. The CDR3 extends over 17 amino acids. Trimming shortened V by 5 bases and J by 6 bases, and 24 bases separated the two germline ends. Per the germline V gene, CDR1 is SGHVS and CDR2 is FNYEAQ. The source material was PBMCs, sampled before any cancer treatment. This TCR derives from a woman aged 35 to 69 with stage II squamous cell lung carcinoma. V is TRBV7-6 and J is TRBJ2-3; D possibly matches TRBD1 or TRBD2 (6 bases each). The CDR3 spells CASSQVRLGQGGDTQYF. The CDR3 DNA follows: TGTGCCAGCAGCCAAGTTCGACTGGGTCAAGGGGGGGATACGCAGTATTTT.